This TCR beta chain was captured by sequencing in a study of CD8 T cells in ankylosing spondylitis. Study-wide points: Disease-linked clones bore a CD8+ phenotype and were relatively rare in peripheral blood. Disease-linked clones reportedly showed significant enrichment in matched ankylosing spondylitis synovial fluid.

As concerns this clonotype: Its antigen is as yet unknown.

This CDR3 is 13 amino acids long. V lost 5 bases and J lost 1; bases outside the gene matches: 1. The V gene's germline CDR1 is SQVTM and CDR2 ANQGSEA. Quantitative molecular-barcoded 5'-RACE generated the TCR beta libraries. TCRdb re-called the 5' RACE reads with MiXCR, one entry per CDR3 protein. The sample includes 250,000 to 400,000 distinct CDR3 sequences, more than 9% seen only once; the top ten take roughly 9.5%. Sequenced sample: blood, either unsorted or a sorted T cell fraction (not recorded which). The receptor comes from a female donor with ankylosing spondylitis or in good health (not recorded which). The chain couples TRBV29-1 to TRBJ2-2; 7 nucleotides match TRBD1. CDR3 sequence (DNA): TGCAGCGTTCGGACAGGGAACACCGGGGAGCTGTTTTTT. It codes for CSVRTGNTGELFF.